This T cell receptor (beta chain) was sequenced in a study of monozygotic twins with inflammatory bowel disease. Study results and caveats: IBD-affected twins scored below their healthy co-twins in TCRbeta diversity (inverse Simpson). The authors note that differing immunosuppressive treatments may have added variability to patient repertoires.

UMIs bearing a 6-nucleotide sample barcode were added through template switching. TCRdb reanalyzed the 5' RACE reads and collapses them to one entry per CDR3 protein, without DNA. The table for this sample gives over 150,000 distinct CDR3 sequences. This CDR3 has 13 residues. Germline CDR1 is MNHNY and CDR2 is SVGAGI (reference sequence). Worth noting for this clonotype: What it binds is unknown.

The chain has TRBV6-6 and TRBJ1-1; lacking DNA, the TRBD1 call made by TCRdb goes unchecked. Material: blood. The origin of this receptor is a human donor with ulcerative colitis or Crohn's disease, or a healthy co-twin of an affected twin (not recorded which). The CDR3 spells CASSQREGTEAFF.